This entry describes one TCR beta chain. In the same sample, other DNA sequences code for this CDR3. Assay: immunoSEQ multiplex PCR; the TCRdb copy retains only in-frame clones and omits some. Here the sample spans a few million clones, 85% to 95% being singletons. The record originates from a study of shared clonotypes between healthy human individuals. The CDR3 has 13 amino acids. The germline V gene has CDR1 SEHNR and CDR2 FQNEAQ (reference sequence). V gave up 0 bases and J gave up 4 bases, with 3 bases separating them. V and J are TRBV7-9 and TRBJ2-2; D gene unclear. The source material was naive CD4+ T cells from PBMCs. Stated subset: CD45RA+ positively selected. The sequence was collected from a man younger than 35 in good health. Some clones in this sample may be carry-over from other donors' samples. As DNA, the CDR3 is TGTGCCAGCAGCTTAGCCGGCACCGGGGAGCTGTTTTTT. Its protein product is CASSLAGTGELFF. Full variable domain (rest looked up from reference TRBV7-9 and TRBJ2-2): DTGVSQNPRHKITKRGQNVTFRCDPISEHNRLYWYRQTLGQGPEFLTYFQNEAQLEKSRLLSDRFSAERPKGSFSTLEIQRTEQGDSAMYLCASSLAGTGELFFGEGSRLTVL.